This T cell receptor beta chain was obtained from a study of blood T cells in healthy people across ages. Roughly 10 milliliters of peripheral blood were drawn from each donor. A second PCR of roughly 7 to 11 cycles used a sample-barcoded 5' primer and a J-beta primer mix. TCRdb fed the 5' RACE reads into MiXCR, producing one record per CDR3 protein. The profile shows 1.5 million to 2 million distinct CDR3 sequences, over 25% of them singletons. The CDR3 consists of 13 residues. V dropped 7 bases and J dropped 4 bases, with 13 bases sitting between them. Per germline, CDR1 SGHTA and CDR2 FQGNSA. Sequenced material: blood. The chain joins TRBV7-2 to TRBJ1-2; maybe TRBD1 (6 bases). The sequence was obtained from a woman in her twenties or thirties in good health. The CDR3 DNA follows: TGTGCCAGCACCATCCAGGGGAGCTATGGCTACACCTTC. Translated, it gives CASTIQGSYGYTF.